The clone carrying this T cell receptor beta chain has a handful of counts. Its antigen is as yet unknown. This specimen belongs to a study of beta chain features in type 1 diabetes. Whole-study findings and limits: Patients' naive, central memory and Treg TCRB repertoires seemed closer to one another than those of healthy donors. High TCR expression in some cells could lead to their over-representation in cDNA sequencing.

Between the trimmed V and J ends, which lost 2 bases and 4 bases, there was a span of 9 bases. Per germline, CDR1 SGHTA and CDR2 FQGNSA. CDR3 length equals 13 residues. All of the isolated RNA was reverse transcribed, so expressed TCRB transcripts were sequenced. Assay: immunoSEQ multiplex PCR; the TCRdb copy retains only in-frame clones and omits some. The sample has hundreds of thousands of clones; approximately 11% are singletons. Sequencing input: naive CD4+ T cells from blood. The source is a woman aged 25 to 39 in good health. V usage is TRBV7-2 and J usage is TRBJ2-7; a possible D gene is TRBD1 (6 bases). In DNA, the CDR3 is TGTGCCAGCAGCTTATCCGACAGGTACGAGCAGTACTTC. This encodes CASSLSDRYEQYF.